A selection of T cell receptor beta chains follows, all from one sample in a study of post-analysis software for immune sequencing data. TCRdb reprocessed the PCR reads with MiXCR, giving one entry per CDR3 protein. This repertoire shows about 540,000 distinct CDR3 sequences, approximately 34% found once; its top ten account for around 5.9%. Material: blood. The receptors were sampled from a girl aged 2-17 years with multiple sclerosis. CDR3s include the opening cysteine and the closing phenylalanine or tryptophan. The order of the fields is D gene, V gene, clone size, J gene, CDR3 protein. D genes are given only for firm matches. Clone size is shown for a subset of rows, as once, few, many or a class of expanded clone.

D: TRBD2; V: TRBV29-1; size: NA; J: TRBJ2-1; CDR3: CGVGLAGGYNEQFF
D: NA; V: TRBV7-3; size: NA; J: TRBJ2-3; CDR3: CASSLLDREDTQYF
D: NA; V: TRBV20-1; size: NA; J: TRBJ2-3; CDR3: CTLGIPTGFTDTQYF
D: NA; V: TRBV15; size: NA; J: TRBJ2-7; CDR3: CATSTAEYGYEQYF
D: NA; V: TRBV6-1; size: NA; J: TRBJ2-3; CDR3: CANRLTADTQYF
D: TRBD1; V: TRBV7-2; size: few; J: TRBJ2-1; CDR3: CASRPLKDRDKYNEQFF
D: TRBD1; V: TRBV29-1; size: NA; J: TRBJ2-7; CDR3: CSAGTGNSYEQYF
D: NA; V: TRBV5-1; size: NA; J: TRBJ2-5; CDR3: CASSLELAGAETQYF
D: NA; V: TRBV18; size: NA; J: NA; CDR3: CASSPRPRGGETQYF
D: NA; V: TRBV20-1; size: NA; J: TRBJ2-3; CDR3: CSASPTEGRDTQYF
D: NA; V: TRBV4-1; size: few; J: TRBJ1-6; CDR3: CASSQDSGQGSSYNSPLHF
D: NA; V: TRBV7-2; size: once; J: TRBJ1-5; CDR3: CASSLGHLAYQPQHF
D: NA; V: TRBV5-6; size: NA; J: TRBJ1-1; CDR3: CASSLLGPLNTEAFF
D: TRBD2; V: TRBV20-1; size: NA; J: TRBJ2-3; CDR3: CSATRTSGGTPSTDTQYF
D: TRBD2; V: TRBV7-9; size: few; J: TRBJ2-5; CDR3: CASSSTRLAGSTSQETQYF
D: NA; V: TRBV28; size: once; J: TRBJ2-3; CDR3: CASRGGGGTQYF
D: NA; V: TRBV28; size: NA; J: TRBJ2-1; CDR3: CASSLYLSAGALGREQFF
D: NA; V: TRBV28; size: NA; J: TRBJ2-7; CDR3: CASSSPGRAYEQYF
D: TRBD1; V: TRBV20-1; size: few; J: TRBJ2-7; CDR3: CSTNPPYGTGSTYEQYF
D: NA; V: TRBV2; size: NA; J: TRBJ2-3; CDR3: CASGPSTSTDTQYF
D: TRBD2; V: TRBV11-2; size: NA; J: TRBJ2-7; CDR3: CASSPLVTASGGRKQYF
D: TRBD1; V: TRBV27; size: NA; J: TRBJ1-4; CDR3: CASSGAGTENEKLFF
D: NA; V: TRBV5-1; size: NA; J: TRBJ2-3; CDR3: CASSSDTTSTDTQYF
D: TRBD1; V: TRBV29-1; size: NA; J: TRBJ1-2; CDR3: CSARGQAYGYTF
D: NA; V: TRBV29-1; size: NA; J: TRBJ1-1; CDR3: CSVEKWQSSEAFF
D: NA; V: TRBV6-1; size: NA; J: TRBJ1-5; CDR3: CASSSKGAVSGPQHF
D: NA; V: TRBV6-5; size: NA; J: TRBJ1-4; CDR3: CASSRGPEKLFF
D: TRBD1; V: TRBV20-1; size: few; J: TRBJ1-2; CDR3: CSARAGQGANYGYTF
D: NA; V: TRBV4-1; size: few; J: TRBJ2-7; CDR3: CASSQQGPYEQYF
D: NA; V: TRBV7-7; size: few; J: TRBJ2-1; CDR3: CASSQNRGAPPYNEQFF
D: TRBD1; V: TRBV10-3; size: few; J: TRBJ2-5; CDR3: CAISEGQGETQYF
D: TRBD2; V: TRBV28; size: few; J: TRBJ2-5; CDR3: CASSSAGTSEETQYF
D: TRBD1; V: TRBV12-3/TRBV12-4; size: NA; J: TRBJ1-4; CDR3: CASSFSGGVEKLFF
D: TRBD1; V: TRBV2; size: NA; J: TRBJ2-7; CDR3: CASRDPGQDPYEQYF
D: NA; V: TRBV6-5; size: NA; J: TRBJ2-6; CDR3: CASSPTGSGANALTF
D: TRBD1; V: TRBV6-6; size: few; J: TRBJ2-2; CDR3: CATGQGNTGELFF
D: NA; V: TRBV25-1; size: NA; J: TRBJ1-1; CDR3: CASVNIFEAFF
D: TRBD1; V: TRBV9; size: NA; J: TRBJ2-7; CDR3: CASSYGRDSSYEQYF
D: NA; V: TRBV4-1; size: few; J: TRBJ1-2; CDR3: CASSQDGGRNGYTF
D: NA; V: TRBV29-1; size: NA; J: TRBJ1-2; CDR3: CSVEVNHNGYTF
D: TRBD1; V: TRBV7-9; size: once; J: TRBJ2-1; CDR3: CASSLRGTGKNEQFF
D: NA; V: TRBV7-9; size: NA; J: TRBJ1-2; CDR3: CASSAAEGTVYGYTF
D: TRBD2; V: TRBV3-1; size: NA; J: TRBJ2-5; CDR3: CASSHGSRRGNQETQYF
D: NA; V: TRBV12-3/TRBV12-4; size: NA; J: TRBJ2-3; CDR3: CASSLADGTDTQYF
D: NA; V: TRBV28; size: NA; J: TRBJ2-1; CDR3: CASTTGANEQFF